One TCR beta chain is described in this entry. The antigen is not known. This entry is derived from a study of shared clonotypes between healthy human individuals. Regarding the study as a whole: Sorted-subset samples were not fully sequenced, rarefaction indicated. What naive subsets generally showed was a larger estimated richness than memory subsets showed. The sampled material consisted only of blood, and tissue repertoires are likely to differ. In several donors, 4.5% to 5.5% of naive CD4 clonotypes appeared in common.

Germline V gene lookup returns CDR1 MDHEN and CDR2 SYDVKM. Deletions cut 4 bases from V and 4 bases from J, with 13 bases between. The CDR3 covers 14 residues. Sequenced by immunoSEQ multiplex PCR; TCRdb stores in-frame clones only, minus some. The sample lists about 2 million clones; 85% to 95% were seen once. The sample comprised naive CD4+ T cells sorted from blood. Subset: CD45RA+ positively selected. V and J are TRBV28 and TRBJ1-1; D unresolved. The source is a man aged 18 to 30 in good health. The CDR3 sequence: CASSSELTGTEAFF. The CDR3 nucleotides are TGTGCCAGCAGTTCAGAGTTGACGGGCACTGAAGCTTTCTTT.